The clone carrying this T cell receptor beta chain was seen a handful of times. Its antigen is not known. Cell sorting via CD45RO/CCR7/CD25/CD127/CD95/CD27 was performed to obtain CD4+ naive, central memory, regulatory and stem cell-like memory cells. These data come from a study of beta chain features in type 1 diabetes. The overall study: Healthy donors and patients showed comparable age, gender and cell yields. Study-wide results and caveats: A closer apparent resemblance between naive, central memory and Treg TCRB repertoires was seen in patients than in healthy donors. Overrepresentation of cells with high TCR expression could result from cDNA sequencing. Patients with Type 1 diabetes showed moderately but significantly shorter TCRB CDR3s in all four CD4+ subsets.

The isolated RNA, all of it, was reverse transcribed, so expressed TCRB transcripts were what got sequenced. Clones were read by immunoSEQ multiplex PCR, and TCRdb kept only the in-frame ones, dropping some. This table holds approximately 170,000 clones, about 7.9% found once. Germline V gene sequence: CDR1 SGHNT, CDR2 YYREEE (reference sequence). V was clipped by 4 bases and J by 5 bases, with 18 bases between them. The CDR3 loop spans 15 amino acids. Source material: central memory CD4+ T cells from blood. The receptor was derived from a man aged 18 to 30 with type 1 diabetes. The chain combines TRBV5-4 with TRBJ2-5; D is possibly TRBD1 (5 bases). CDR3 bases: TGTGCCAGCAGCCAGAATAATAGGGGAACGGAGACCCAGTACTTC. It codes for CASSQNNRGTETQYF.